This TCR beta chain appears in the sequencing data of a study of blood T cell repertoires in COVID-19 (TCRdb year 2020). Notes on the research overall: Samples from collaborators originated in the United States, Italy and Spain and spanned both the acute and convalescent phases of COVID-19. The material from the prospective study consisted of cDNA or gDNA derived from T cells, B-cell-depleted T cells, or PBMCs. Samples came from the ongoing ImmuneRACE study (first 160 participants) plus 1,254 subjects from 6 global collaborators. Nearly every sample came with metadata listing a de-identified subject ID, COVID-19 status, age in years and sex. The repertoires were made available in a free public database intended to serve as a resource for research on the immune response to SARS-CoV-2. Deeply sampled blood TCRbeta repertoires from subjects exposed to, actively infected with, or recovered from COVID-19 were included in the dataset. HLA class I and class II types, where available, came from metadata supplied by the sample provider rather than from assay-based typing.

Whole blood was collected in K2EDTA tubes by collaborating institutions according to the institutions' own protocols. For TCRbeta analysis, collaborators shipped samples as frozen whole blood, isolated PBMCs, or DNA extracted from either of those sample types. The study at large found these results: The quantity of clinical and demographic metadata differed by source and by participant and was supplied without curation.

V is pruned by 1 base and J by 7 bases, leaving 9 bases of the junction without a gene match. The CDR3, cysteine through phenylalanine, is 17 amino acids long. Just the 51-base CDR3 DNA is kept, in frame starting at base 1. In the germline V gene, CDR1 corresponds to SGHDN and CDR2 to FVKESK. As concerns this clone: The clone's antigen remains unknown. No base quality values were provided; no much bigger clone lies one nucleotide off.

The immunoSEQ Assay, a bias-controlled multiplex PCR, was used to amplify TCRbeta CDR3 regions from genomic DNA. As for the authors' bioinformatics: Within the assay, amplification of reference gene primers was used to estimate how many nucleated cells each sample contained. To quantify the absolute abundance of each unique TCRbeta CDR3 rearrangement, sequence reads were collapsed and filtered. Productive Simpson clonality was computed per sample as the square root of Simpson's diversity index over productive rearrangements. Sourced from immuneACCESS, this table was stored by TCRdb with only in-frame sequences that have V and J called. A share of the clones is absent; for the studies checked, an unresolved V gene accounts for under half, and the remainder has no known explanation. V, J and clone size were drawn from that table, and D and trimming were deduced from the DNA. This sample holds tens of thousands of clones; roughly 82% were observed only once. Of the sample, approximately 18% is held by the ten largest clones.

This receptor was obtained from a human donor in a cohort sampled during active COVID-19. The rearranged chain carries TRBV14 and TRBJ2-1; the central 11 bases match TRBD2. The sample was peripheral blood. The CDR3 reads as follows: CASSQVLAGDILNEQFF. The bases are TGTGCCAGCAGCCAAGTACTAGCGGGGGATATCCTTAATGAGCAGTTCTTC.